This TCR beta chain stems from a study of T cells after posttransplantation cyclophosphamide. Study-wide points: Recipient CMV seropositivity and CMV reactivation strongly tracked TRB clonality.

Comment on this clone: What it binds is not known.

V lost 4 bases and J lost 7; bases outside the gene matches: 9. CDR1 and CDR2 (germline): SGHRS, YFSETQ. This CDR3 has 16 amino acids. Profiled with immunoSEQ multiplex PCR; TCRdb holds only in-frame clones, not every one. The sample has fewer than 35,000 clones, 91% seen once. Cells defined as naive were viable CD3+CD4+ or CD3+CD8+ and CCR7+CD45RA+CD45RO-CD95-CD27+CD28+. The related graft donor's blood sample was taken on the day of bone marrow donation. The specimen was naive CD4+ T cells sorted from blood. The TCR was taken from a man younger than 40 in good health and a related stem cell transplant donor. The V call is TRBV5-1, the J call TRBJ1-6; 9 bases are shared with TRBD1. The CDR3 reads CASSPEGQGNNSPLHF. CDR3 nucleotide sequence: TGCGCCAGCAGCCCAGAGGGACAGGGAAACAATTCACCCCTCCACTTT. Complete variable domain (other parts from reference TRBV5-1 and TRBJ1-6): KAGVTQTPRYLIKTRGQQVTLSCSPISGHRSVSWYQQTPGQGLQFLFEYFSETQRNKGNFPGRFSGRQFSNSRSEMNVSTLELGDSALYLCASSPEGQGNNSPLHFGNGTRLTVT.